This entry features one T cell receptor (beta chain) sequence. The source of the sample is a study of T cells of healthy individuals. Trimming took 1 base from V and 6 from J, leaving 11 bases between them. Germline lookup yields CDR1 SGHRS and CDR2 YFSETQ. The CDR3 has 14 amino acids. MiXCR, applied by TCRdb to the 5' RACE reads, yields one record per CDR3 protein. The table lists 60,000 to 70,000 distinct CDR3 sequences, around 15% of them singletons, with about 4.7% in the top ten. The sequence was obtained from a human donor in good health. The chain combines TRBV5-1 with TRBJ2-1; D is possibly TRBD1 (5 bases). For the CDR3, the DNA is TGCGCCAGCAGCTTGAGGGGCCTTCCCAATGAGCAGTTCTTC. Translating it yields CASSLRGLPNEQFF. The variable domain in full, with the rest retrieved from reference TRBV5-1 and TRBJ2-1, is KAGVTQTPRYLIKTRGQQVTLSCSPISGHRSVSWYQQTPGQGLQFLFEYFSETQRNKGNFPGRFSGRQFSNSRSEMNVSTLELGDSALYLCASSLRGLPNEQFFGPGTRLTVL.